This T cell receptor (beta chain) was found in a study of blood T cell repertoires in COVID-19. The junction had 10 bases not matched to a gene; V was cut back by 4 bases and J by 2 bases. From germline, CDR1 is SGHDT and CDR2 YYEEEE. This CDR3 is built from 16 residues. The data were produced by immunoSEQ multiplex PCR, yet TCRdb's version contains in-frame clones alone and is incomplete. The sample contains around 250,000 clones, 84% of which appear only once. Sequenced material: peripheral blood. The rearrangement links TRBV5-6 to TRBJ2-7; 9 bases agree with TRBD1. This receptor was taken from a human donor in a cohort sampled during active COVID-19. CDR3 residues: CASSAKRRTGAYEQYF. The DNA of the CDR3 is TGTGCCAGCAGCGCCAAACGTAGGACAGGGGCCTACGAGCAGTACTTC.